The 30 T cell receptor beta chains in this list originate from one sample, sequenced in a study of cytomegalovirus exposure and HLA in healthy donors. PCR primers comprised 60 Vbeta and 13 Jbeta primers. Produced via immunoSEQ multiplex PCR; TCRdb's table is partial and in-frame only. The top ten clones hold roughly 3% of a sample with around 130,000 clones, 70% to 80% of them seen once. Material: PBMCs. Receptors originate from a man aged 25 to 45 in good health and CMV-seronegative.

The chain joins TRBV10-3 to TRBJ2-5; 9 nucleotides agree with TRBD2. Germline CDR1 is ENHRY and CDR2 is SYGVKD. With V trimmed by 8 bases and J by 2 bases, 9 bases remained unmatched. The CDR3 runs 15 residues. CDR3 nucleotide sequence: TGTGCCATCGCCGCTAGCGGGACCCTACAAGAGACCCAGTACTTC. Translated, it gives CAIAASGTLQETQYF.

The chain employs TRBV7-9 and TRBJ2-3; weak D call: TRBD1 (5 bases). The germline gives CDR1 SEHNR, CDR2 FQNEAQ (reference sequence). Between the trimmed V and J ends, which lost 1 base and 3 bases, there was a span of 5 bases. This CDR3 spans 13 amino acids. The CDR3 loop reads CASSLDRTDTQYF. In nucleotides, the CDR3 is TGTGCCAGCAGCTTAGACAGGACAGATACGCAGTATTTT.

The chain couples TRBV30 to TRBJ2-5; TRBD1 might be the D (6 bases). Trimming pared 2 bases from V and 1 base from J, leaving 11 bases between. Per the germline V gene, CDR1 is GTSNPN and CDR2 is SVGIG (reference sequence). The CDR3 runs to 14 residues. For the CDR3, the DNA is TGTGCCTGGAGTTACCGGGACACCCAAGAGACCCAGTACTTC. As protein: CAWSYRDTQETQYF.

Here the CDR3 DNA reads TGTGCCAGCAGACCGGACAGGGGGACTCAGCCCCAGCATTTT. This sequence encodes CASRPDRGTQPQHF. The V gene is TRBV6-6, the J gene TRBJ1-5; 10 bases match TRBD1. CDR3 length: 14 amino acids. CDR1 is MNHNY, CDR2 SVGAGI, per germline (reference sequence). V lost 6 bases, J lost 6 bases, and 5 bases stayed unmatched.

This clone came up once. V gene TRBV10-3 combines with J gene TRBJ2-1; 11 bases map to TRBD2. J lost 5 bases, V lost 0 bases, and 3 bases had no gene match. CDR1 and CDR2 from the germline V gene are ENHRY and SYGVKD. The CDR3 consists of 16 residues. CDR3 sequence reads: CAISESMGLADNEQFF. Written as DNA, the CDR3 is TGTGCCATCAGTGAGTCGATGGGACTAGCGGACAATGAGCAGTTCTTC.

The chain's CDR3 is CASSLDGGGSTDTQYF. The CDR3 DNA reads TGTGCCAGCAGCTTAGACGGGGGAGGTAGCACAGATACGCAGTATTTT. The chain employs TRBV7-9 and TRBJ2-3; D is perhaps TRBD2 (6 bases). V lost 1 base to trimming and J lost 0 bases, with 11 bases between them. CDR1 SEHNR and CDR2 FQNEAQ come from the germline V gene (reference sequence). The CDR3 is made up of 16 amino acids.

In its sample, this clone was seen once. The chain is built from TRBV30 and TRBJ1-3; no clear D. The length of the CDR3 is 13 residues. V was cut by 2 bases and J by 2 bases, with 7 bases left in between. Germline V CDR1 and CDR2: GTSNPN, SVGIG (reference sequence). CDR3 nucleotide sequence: TGTGCCTGGAGTATGGGAGCTGGAAACACCATATATTTT. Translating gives CAWSMGAGNTIYF.

The CDR3 spells CASSLVPGGVMSGELFF. In DNA form, the CDR3 reads TGTGCCAGCAGCTTGGTCCCAGGGGGCGTGATGTCCGGGGAGCTGTTTTTT. This chain links TRBV5-6 with TRBJ2-2; TRBD1 agrees at 8 bases. Germline values: CDR1 SGHDT, CDR2 YYEEEE. The CDR3 extends over 17 amino acids. V shed 0 bases, J shed 6 bases, and the junction held 10 bases outside the gene matches.

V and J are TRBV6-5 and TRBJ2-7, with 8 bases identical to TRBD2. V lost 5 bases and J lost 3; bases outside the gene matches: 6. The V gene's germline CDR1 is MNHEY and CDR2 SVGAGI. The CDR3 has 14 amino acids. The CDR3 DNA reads TGTGCCAGCAGTCGAACCGGGACTAGCTACGAGCAGTACTTC. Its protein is CASSRTGTSYEQYF.

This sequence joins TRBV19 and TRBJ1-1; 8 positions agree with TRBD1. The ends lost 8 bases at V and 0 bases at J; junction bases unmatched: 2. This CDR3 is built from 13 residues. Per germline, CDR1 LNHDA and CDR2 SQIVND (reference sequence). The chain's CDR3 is CASGTGMNTEAFF. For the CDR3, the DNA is TGTGCCAGTGGGACAGGAATGAACACTGAAGCTTTCTTT.

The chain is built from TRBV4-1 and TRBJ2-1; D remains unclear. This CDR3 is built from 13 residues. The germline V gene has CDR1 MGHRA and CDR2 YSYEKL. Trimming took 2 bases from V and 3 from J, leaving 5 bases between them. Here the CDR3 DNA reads TGCGCCAGCAGCCAACCGGGCTACAATGAGCAGTTCTTC. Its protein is CASSQPGYNEQFF.

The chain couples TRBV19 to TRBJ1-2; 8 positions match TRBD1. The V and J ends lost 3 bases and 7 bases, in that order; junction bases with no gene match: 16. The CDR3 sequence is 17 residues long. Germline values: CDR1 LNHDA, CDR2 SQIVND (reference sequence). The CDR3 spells CASSIDQGAVRRVGYTF. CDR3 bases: TGTGCCAGTAGTATCGATCAGGGGGCAGTCCGCCGGGTTGGCTACACCTTC.

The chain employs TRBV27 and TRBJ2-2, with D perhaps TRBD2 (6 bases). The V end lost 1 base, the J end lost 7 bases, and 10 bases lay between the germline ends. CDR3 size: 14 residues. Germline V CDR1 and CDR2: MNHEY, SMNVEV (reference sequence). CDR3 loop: CASSLYRGIGELFF. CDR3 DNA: TGTGCCAGCAGTTTATACCGGGGGATCGGGGAGCTGTTTTTT.

The CDR3 loop reads CASSYRTGGNEKLFF. CDR3 in DNA: TGTGCCAGCAGCTACCGGACAGGCGGGAATGAAAAACTGTTTTTT. This rearrangement joins TRBV7-6 to TRBJ1-4; 7 positions match TRBD1. There are 15 residues in the CDR3. V shed 4 bases and J 5 bases; nucleotides not matched to a gene: 7. Germline-derived CDR1 and CDR2 are SGHVS and FNYEAQ. The full variable domain, completed using reference TRBV7-6 and TRBJ1-4, is GAGVSQSPRYKVTKRGQDVALRCDPISGHVSLYWYRQALGQGPEFLTYFNYEAQQDKSGLPNDRFSAERPEGSISTLTIQRTEQRDSAMYRCASSYRTGGNEKLFFGSGTQLSVL.

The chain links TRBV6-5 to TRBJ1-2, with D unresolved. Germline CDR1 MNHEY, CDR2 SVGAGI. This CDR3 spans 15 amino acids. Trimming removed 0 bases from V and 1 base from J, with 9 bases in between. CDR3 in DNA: TGTGCCAGCAGTTACTCCTTCGGGTATAACTATGGCTACACCTTC. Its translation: CASSYSFGYNYGYTF.

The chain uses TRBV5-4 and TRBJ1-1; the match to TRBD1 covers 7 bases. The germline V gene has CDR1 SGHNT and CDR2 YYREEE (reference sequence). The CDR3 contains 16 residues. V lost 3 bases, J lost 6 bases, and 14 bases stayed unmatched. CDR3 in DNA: TGTGCCAGCAGCTCACCCCGACAGGGTTTTTTTGCTGAAGCTTTCTTT. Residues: CASSSPRQGFFAEAFF.

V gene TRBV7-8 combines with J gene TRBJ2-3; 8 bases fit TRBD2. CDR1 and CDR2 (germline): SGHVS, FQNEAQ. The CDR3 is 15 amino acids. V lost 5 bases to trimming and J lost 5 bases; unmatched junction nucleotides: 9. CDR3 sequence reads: CASSPPRGAVDTQYF. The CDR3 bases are TGTGCCAGCAGCCCCCCGCGGGGGGCTGTAGATACGCAGTATTTT.

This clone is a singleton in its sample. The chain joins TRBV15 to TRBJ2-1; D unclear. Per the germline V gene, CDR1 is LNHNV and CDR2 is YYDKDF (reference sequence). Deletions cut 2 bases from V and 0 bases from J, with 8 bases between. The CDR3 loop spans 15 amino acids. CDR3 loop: CATSRSVDSYNEQFF. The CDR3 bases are TGTGCCACCAGCAGATCGGTAGACTCCTACAATGAGCAGTTCTTC. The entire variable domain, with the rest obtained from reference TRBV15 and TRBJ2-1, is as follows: DAMVIQNPRYQVTQFGKPVTLSCSQTLNHNVMYWYQQKSSQAPKLLFHYYDKDFNNEADTPDNFQSRRPNTSFCFLDIRSPGLGDTAMYLCATSRSVDSYNEQFFGPGTRLTVL.

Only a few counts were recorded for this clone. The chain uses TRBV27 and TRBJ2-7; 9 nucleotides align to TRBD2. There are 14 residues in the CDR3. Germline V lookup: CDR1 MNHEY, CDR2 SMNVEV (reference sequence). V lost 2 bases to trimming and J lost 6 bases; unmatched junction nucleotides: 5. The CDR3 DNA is TGTGCCAGCAGTTTAAGCGGGGGGCTCGTCGAGCAGTACTTC. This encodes CASSLSGGLVEQYF.

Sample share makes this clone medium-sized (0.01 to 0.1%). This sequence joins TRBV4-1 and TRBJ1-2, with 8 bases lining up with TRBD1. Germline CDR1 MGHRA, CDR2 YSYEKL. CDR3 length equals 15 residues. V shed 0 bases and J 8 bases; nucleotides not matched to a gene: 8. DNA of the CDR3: TGCGCCAGCAGCCAAGAAAGGACAGGGCTGGCGGGCTACACCTTC. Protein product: CASSQERTGLAGYTF.

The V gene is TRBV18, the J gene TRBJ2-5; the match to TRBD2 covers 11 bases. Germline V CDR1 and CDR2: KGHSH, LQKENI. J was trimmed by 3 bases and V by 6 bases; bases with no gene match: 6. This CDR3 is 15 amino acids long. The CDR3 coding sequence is TGTGCCAGCTCTCCCCCTAGCGGGAGGAAAGAGACCCAGTACTTC. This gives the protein CASSPPSGRKETQYF. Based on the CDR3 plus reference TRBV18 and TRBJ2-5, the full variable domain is NAGVMQNPRHLVRRRGQEARLRCSPMKGHSHVYWYRQLPEEGLKFMVYLQKENIIDESGMPKERFSAEFPKEGPSILRIQQVVRGDSAAYFCASSPPSGRKETQYFGPGTRLLVL.

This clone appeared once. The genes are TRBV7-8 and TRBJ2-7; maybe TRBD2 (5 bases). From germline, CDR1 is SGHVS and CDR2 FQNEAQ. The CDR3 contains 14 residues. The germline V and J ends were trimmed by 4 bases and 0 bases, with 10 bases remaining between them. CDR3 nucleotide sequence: TGTGCCAGCAGCTCGTTTAGCGTCTCCTACGAGCAGTACTTC. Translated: CASSSFSVSYEQYF.

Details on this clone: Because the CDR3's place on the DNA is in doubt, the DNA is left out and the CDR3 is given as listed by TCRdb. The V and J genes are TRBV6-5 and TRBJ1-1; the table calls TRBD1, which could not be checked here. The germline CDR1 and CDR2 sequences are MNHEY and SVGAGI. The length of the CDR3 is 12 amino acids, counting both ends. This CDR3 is CASSYVGQGTFF.

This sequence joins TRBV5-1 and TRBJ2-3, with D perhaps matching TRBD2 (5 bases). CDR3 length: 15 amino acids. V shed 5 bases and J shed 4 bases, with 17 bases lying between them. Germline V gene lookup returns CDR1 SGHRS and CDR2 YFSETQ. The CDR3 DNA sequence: TGCGCCAGCAGAGCCGCTAGCTTCTCGTCAGATACGCAGTATTTT. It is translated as CASRAASFSSDTQYF.

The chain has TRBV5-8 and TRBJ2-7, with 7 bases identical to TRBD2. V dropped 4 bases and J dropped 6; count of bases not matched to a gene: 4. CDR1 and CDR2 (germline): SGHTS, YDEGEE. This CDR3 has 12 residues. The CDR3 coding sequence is TGTGCCAGCAGCCCGTGGGGGGGCGAGCAGTACTTC. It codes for CASSPWGGEQYF.

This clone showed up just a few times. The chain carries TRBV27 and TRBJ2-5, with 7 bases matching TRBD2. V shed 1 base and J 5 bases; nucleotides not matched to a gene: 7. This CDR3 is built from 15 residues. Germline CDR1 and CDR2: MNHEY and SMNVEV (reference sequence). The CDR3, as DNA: TGTGCCAGCAGTTTATTGGGGGGGGGATATGAGACCCAGTACTTC. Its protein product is CASSLLGGGYETQYF.

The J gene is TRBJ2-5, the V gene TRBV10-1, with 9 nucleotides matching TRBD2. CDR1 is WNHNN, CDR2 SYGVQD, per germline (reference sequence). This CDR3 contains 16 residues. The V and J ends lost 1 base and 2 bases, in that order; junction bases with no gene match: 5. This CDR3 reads CASSEFTSGQQETQYF. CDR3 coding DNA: TGCGCCAGCAGTGAGTTTACTAGCGGGCAACAAGAGACCCAGTACTTC.

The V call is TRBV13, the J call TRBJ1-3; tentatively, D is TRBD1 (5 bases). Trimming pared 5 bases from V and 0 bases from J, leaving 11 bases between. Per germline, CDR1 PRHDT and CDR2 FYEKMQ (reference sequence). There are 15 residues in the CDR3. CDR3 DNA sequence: TGTGCCAGCAGCCCACGGGACTTCTCTGGAAACACCATATATTTT. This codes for CASSPRDFSGNTIYF.

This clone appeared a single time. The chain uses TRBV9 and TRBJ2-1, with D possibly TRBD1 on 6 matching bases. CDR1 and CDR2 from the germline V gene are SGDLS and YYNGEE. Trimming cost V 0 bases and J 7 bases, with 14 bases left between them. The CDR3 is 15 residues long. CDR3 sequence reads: CASSVVRQGLNEQFF. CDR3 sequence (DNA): TGTGCCAGCAGCGTAGTACGTCAGGGGCTTAATGAGCAGTTCTTC. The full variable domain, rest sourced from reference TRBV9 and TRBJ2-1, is DSGVTQTPKHLITATGQRVTLRCSPRSGDLSVYWYQQSLDQGLQFLIQYYNGEERAKGNILERFSAQQFPDLHSELNLSSLELGDSALYFCASSVVRQGLNEQFFGPGTRLTVL.

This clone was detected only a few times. The CDR3 spells CASSPTPGLADEQFF. The CDR3 nucleotides read TGTGCCAGCAGTCCGACACCCGGACTAGCCGATGAGCAGTTCTTC. The chain uses TRBV6-5 and TRBJ2-1, with 8 bases aligning to TRBD2. The J segment lost 8 bases and the V segment lost 5 bases, leaving 11 bases of the junction unmatched. CDR3 length equals 15 residues. Germline V gene data show CDR1 as MNHEY and CDR2 as SVGAGI.